These T cell receptor beta chains were read from a single sample in a study of cytotoxic CD8 clonotypes in ibrutinib-treated CLL. Method: immunoSEQ multiplex PCR; TCRdb's copy keeps in-frame clones and lacks some. The sample lists more than 110,000 clones, roughly 90% occurring once. Sequenced material: PBMCs, taken after 12 months of ibrutinib treatment. Source of these receptors: a human donor with chronic lymphocytic leukemia. The CDR3 runs from the conserved cysteine through the conserved F or W. A D gene is named only where the DNA matches it firmly. Size tells how often a clone was seen (once, few, many) or the class of an expanded clone, and some rows leave it out.

v_call: TRBV28; cdr3_length: 15; j_call: TRBJ2-2; d_call: .; clone_size: .; cdr3_aa: CATWGNLPHGGELFF; cdr3_nt: TGTGCCACCTGGGGTAACCTTCCTCATGGCGGGGAGCTGTTTTTT
v_call: TRBV2; cdr3_length: 15; j_call: TRBJ2-5; d_call: TRBD2; clone_size: .; cdr3_aa: CASSLGTSGIETQYF; cdr3_nt: TGTGCCAGCAGCCTCGGGACTAGCGGGATCGAGACCCAGTACTTC
v_call: TRBV11-3; cdr3_length: 15; j_call: TRBJ2-7; d_call: TRBD2; clone_size: .; cdr3_aa: CASSPSREGIYEQYF; cdr3_nt: TGTGCCAGCAGCCCCAGCCGGGAGGGTATCTACGAGCAGTACTTC
v_call: TRBV5-1; cdr3_length: 14; j_call: TRBJ1-1; d_call: .; clone_size: .; cdr3_aa: CASSSAGEGTEAFF; cdr3_nt: TGCGCCAGCAGTTCCGCAGGGGAGGGGACTGAAGCTTTCTTT
v_call: TRBV6-1; cdr3_length: 18; j_call: TRBJ2-4; d_call: .; clone_size: .; cdr3_aa: CASSETAPTVLAKNIQYF; cdr3_nt: TGTGCCAGCAGTGAAACGGCCCCGACAGTTCTAGCCAAAAACATTCAGTACTTC
v_call: TRBV28; cdr3_length: 14; j_call: TRBJ1-5; d_call: .; clone_size: .; cdr3_aa: CASSPRGTNQPQHF; cdr3_nt: TGTGCCAGCAGCCCCCGGGGGACCAATCAGCCCCAGCATTTT
v_call: TRBV18; cdr3_length: 16; j_call: TRBJ2-7; d_call: TRBD1; clone_size: .; cdr3_aa: CASSPPSGGYSYEQYF; cdr3_nt: TGTGCCAGCTCACCACCGTCAGGGGGCTACTCCTACGAGCAGTACTTC
v_call: TRBV2; cdr3_length: 15; j_call: TRBJ1-3; d_call: .; clone_size: once; cdr3_aa: CASSLRQSSGNTIYF; cdr3_nt: TGTGCCAGCAGTCTCCGACAGAGCTCTGGAAACACCATATATTTT
v_call: TRBV5-8; cdr3_length: 14; j_call: TRBJ1-5; d_call: .; clone_size: .; cdr3_aa: CASSLAGGLQPQHF; cdr3_nt: TGTGCCAGCAGCTTGGCCGGAGGTCTTCAGCCCCAGCATTTT
v_call: TRBV6-5; cdr3_length: 15; j_call: TRBJ2-1; d_call: TRBD1; clone_size: .; cdr3_aa: CASSLTGEPYNEQFF; cdr3_nt: TGTGCCAGCAGTCTGACAGGGGAGCCCTACAATGAGCAGTTCTTC
v_call: TRBV7-3; cdr3_length: 15; j_call: TRBJ2-7; d_call: .; clone_size: once; cdr3_aa: CASSLASVSSYEQYF; cdr3_nt: TGTGCCAGCAGCTTAGCTAGCGTCAGCTCCTACGAGCAGTACTTC
v_call: TRBV7-9; cdr3_length: 13; j_call: TRBJ1-4; d_call: .; clone_size: .; cdr3_aa: CASSFSLSEKLFF; cdr3_nt: TGTGCCAGCAGCTTCAGCCTCTCCGAAAAACTGTTTTTT
v_call: TRBV14; cdr3_length: 17; j_call: TRBJ2-1; d_call: TRBD2; clone_size: .; cdr3_aa: CASSQGSAAGGLGEQFF; cdr3_nt: TGTGCCAGCAGCCAGGGGTCGGCAGCGGGAGGGCTCGGTGAGCAGTTCTTC
v_call: TRBV2; cdr3_length: 12; j_call: TRBJ1-5; d_call: .; clone_size: .; cdr3_aa: CASSPINQPQHF; cdr3_nt: TGTGCCAGCAGCCCGATCAATCAGCCCCAGCATTTT